This TCR beta chain came from a study of blood T cells in healthy people across ages. A second PCR of about 6 to 12 cycles used a sample-barcoded 5' primer and a J-beta primer mix. TCRdb reanalysed the 5' RACE reads using MiXCR and keeps one entry per CDR3 protein. The table lists about a million distinct CDR3 sequences, around 49% of them singletons. In its sample, this clonotype was seen once. The CDR3 has 15 residues. V lost 6 bases to trimming and J lost 5 bases; unmatched junction nucleotides: 6. The V gene's germline CDR1 is SGHTA and CDR2 FQGNSA. Sequencing was carried out using blood. The V gene is TRBV7-2, the J gene TRBJ2-1, with 11 positions matching TRBD2. The TCR comes from a man aged 25 to 40 in good health. The CDR3 loop is CASRFTSGGNNEQFF. Here the CDR3 DNA reads TGTGCCAGCAGATTCACTAGCGGGGGTAACAATGAGCAGTTCTTC.